What follows is one TCR beta chain and its context. Its antigen remains unidentified. This sample was taken from a study of response to subunit inactivated influenza vaccine. Notes on the study in general: Authors suggested few new T cells are recruited by each seasonal influenza vaccination.

Trimming took 4 bases from V and 4 from J, leaving 10 bases between them. The CDR3 sequence is 13 residues long. CDR1 is MDHEN, CDR2 SYDVKM, per germline. TCRdb recomputed calls from the RT-PCR reads with MiXCR, one row per CDR3 protein. This table has fewer than 650,000 distinct CDR3 sequences, over 10% appearing once. The rearrangement uses TRBV28 and TRBJ1-2, with D tentatively TRBD1 (5 bases). Source: PBMCs from blood, taken about 6 weeks after vaccination. The TCR comes from a man aged 50 to 60 who received an inactivated influenza vaccine. As DNA, the CDR3 is TGTGCCAGCAGTTCGACAGTCGCCTATGGCTACACCTTC. As protein: CASSSTVAYGYTF.